A single T cell receptor beta chain is shown here with its context. Its antigen is currently unknown. The sample originates from a study of cytomegalovirus exposure and HLA in healthy donors. Overall study results and limits: According to a subsequent analysis, TCR clusters identified in the first cohort showed a tendency to co-occur across the roughly 120 validation repertoires.

Profiling relied on immunoSEQ multiplex PCR, and the TCRdb table lists in-frame clones only, not all of them. The sample records about 260,000 clones, about nine tenths being singletons. The length of the CDR3 is 13 residues. Looked up from germline, CDR1 is SGDLS and CDR2 is YYNGEE. V shed 4 bases, J shed 2 bases, and the junction held 2 bases outside the gene matches. The V and J genes are TRBV9 and TRBJ1-2; the match to TRBD1 covers 7 bases. Input material: PBMCs. The sequence was collected from a woman aged 25 to 39 in good health and CMV-seronegative. The CDR3 DNA follows: TGTGCCAGCAGCCTACAGGGGAACTATGGCTACACCTTC. As protein: CASSLQGNYGYTF.